Given below is one TCR beta chain in context. The antigen it recognizes is unknown. One base away there is no much larger clone; base qualities are not given. Unmatched junction bases come to 9, with V trimmed by 3 bases and J by 4 bases. CDR1 DFQATT and CDR2 SNEGSKA were looked up in the germline V gene (reference sequence). From the cysteine through the phenylalanine, the CDR3 covers 15 amino acids. Left in the record is the CDR3 DNA by itself, 45 bases read in frame from the first base. The data were obtained in a study of blood T cell repertoires in COVID-19 (dated by TCRdb to 2019 to 2021). With respect to the entire study: Samples from collaborators originated in the United States, Italy and Spain and spanned both the acute and convalescent phases of COVID-19. The material from the prospective study consisted of cDNA or gDNA derived from T cells, B-cell-depleted T cells, or PBMCs. Subjects who had been exposed to COVID-19, were actively infected with it, or had recovered from it provided the deeply sampled blood TCRbeta repertoires that made up the dataset. The repertoires were released in a freely available public database meant as a resource for research on the immune response to SARS-CoV-2. The samples were drawn from two sources: the first 160 participants of the ongoing ImmuneRACE study, and 1,000 to 1,500 subjects contributed by 6 global collaborators. The sample metadata nearly always contained a de-identified subject ID, COVID-19 status, age in years and sex. HLA class I and class II types, where available, came from metadata supplied by the sample provider rather than from assay-based typing. Here is what the overall study found, with its caveats: The amount of clinical and demographic metadata varied by source and participant and was provided uncurated.

TCRbeta CDR3 regions were amplified from genomic DNA using the immunoSEQ Assay, a bias-controlled multiplex PCR. Regarding the original processing steps: Nucleated cell counts per sample were estimated from amplification of reference gene primers within the assay. Sequence reads were collapsed and filtered to measure the absolute abundance of every unique TCRbeta CDR3 rearrangement. For each sample, productive Simpson clonality was calculated as the square root of Simpson's diversity index over productive rearrangements. TCRdb obtained this table from immuneACCESS and retained in-frame rearrangements with V and J assigned. These tables miss some clones; where compared with another copy, unresolved V genes account for less than half of the shortfall, and the remainder is unexplained. D and trimming were read from the DNA, whereas the V and J calls and clone size are those reported in that table. Here the sample has 60,000 to 85,000 clones; about 85% occur a single time. The ten largest clones capture 9.5% to 13% of the sample.

One collaborating source in Seattle enrolled patients while the patients were actively infected and followed the patients over time throughout the course of disease. Each collaborating institution followed its own protocols to collect whole blood in K2EDTA tubes. For TCRbeta analysis, collaborators shipped samples as frozen whole blood, isolated PBMCs, or DNA extracted from either of those sample types. This receptor was taken from a man between 60 and 75 years old with COVID-19, enrolled during active disease. The sample consisted of peripheral blood. This chain is built from TRBV20-1 and TRBJ2-7; the junction holds 10 bases that match TRBD2. In nucleotides, the sequence is TGCAGTGCTAGTGTTTGGTCTAGCGGGGGATACGAGCAGTACTTC. This encodes CSASVWSSGGYEQYF.